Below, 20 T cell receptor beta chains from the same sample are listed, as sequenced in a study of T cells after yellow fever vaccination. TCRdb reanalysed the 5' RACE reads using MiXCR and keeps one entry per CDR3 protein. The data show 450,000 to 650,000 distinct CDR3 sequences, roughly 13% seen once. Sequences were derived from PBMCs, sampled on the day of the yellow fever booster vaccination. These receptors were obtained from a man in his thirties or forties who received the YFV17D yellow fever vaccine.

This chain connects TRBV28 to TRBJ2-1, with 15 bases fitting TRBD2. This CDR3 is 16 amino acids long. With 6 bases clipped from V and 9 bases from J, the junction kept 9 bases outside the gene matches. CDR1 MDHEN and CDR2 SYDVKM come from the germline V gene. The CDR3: CASRYRTSGRAFEQFF. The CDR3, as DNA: TGTGCCAGCAGATACCGGACTAGCGGGAGGGCCTTTGAGCAGTTCTTC.

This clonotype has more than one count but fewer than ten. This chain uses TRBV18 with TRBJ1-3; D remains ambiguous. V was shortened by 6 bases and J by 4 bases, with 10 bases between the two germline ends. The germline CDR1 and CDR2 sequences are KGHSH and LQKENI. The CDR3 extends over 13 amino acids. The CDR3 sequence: CASSPEMGNTIYF. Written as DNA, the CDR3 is TGTGCCAGCTCTCCCGAGATGGGAAACACCATATATTTT.

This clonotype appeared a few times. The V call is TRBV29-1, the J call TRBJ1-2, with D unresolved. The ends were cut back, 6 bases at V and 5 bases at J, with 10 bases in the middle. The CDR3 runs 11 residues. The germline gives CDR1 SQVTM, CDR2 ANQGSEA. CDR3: CSVVFLYGYTF. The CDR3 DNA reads TGCAGCGTCGTCTTTTTATATGGCTACACCTTC.

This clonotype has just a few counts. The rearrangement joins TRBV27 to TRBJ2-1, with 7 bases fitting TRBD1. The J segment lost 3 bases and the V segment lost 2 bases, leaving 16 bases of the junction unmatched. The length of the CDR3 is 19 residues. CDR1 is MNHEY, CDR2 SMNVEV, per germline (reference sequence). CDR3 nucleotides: TGTGCCAGCAGTTTAAGGCAACAGGGGTGGCCGGGGCGCTACAATGAGCAGTTCTTC. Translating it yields CASSLRQQGWPGRYNEQFF.

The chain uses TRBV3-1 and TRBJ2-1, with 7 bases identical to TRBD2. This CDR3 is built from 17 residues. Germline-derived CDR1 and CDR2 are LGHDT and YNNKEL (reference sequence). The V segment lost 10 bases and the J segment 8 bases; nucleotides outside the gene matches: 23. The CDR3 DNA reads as TGTGCCACCTGCCAAGATTCCGAGGGAGGGCCGCGTCATGAGCAGTTCTTC. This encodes CATCQDSEGGPRHEQFF.

CDR3 coding DNA: TGTGCCAGCAGGGTACAGGGGAGCTCCTACGAGCAGTACTTC. It is translated as CASRVQGSSYEQYF. The chain joins TRBV28 to TRBJ2-7; TRBD1 aligns across 7 bases. J gave up 0 bases and V 6 bases, and 5 bases lay outside the gene matches. Germline V CDR1 and CDR2: MDHEN, SYDVKM. The CDR3 runs to 14 residues.

CDR3 protein: CASSYLAGGPVADTQYF. DNA for the CDR3: TGTGCCAGCAGTTATCTAGCGGGAGGGCCGGTTGCAGATACGCAGTATTTT. This sequence joins TRBV6-2 or TRBV6-3 and TRBJ2-3; TRBD2 matches at 12 bases. Germline assignment: CDR1 MNHEY and CDR2 SVGEGT. J lost 4 bases, V lost 3 bases, and 8 bases had no gene match. The CDR3 is 17 residues long.

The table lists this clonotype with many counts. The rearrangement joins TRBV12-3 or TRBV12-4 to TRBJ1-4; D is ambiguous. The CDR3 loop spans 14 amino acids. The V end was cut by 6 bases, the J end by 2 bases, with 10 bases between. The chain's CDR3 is CASSQKGTNEKLFF. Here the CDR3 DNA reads TGTGCCAGCAGCCAGAAGGGTACTAATGAAAAACTGTTTTTT.

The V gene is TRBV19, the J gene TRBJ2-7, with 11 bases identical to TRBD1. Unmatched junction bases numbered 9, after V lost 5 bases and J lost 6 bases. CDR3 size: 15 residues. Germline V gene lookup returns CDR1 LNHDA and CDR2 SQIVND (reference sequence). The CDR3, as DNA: TGTGCCAGTAGTTCCCCCGGGACAGGGGGAGGCGAGCAGTACTTC. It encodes CASSSPGTGGGEQYF.

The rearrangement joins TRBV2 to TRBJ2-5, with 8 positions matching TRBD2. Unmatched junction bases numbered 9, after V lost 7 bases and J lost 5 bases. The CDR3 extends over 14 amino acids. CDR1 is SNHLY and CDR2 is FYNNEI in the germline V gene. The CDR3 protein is CASIPLAGGETQYF. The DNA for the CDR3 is TGTGCCAGCATACCGCTAGCGGGCGGTGAGACCCAGTACTTC.

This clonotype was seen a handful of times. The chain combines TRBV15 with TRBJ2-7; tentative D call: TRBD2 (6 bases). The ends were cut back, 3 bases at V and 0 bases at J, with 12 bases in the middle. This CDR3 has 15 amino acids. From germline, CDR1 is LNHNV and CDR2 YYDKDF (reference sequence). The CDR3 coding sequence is TGTGCCACCAGCAGGTCTAGCGCGAGCTCCTACGAGCAGTACTTC. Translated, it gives CATSRSSASSYEQYF.

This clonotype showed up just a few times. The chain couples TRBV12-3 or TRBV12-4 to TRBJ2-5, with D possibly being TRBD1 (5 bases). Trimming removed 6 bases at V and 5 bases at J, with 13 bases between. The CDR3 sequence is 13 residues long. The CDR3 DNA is TGTGCCAGCAGAAACCAGGGCGCGGAGACCCAGTACTTC. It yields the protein CASRNQGAETQYF.

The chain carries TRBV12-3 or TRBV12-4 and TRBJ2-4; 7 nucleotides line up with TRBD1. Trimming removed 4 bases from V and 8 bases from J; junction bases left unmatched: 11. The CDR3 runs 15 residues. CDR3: CASSSRQGSLDIQYF. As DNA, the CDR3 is TGTGCCAGCAGTTCGCGACAGGGATCTTTGGACATTCAGTACTTC.

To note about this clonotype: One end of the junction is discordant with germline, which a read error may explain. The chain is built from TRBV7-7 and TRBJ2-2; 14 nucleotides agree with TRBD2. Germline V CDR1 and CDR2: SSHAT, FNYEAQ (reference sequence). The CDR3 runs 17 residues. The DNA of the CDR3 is TGTGCTAGCAGCACGGGACTAGCGGGAGCCTCCGCCGGGGAGCTGTTTTTT. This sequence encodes CASSTGLAGASAGELFF.

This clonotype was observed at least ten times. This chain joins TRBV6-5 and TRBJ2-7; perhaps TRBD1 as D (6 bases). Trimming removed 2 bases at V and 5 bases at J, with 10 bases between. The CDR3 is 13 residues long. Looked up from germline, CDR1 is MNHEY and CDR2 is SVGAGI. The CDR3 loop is CASSYLQGHEQYF. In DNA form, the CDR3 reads TGTGCCAGCAGTTACCTACAGGGCCACGAGCAGTACTTC.

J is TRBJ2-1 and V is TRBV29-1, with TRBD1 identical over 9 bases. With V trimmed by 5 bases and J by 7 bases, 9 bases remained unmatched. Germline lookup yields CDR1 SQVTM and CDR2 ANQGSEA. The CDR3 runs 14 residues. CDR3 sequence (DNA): TGCAGCGTTTGGGGACAGGGAAGAATGAATGAGCAGTTCTTC. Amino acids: CSVWGQGRMNEQFF.

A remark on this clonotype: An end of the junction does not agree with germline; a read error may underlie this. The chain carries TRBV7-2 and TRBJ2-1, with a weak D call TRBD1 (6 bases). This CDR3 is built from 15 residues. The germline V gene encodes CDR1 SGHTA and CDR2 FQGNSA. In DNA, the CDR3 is TGTGCCAGCAGCCCACAGGGCCTCTCCAACAATGAGCAGTTCTTC. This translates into CASSPQGLSNNEQFF.

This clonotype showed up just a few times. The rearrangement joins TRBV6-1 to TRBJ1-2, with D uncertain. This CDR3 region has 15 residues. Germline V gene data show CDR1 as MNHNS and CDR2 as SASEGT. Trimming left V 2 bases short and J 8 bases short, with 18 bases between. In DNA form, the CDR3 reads TGTGCCAGCAGTGAAACGCCTTTGGACCCTGACGGCTACACCTTC. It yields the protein CASSETPLDPDGYTF.

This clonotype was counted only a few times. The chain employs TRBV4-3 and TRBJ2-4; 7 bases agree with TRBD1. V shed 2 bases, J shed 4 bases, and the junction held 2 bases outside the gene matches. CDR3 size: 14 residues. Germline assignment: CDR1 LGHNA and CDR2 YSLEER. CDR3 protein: CASSQTTGKNIQYF. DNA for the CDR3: TGCGCCAGCAGCCAAACGACAGGGAAAAACATTCAGTACTTC.

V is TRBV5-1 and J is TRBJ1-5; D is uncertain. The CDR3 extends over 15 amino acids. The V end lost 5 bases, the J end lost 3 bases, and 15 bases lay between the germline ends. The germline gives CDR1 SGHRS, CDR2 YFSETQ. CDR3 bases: TGCGCCAGCAGGTGGTCACCCTGGGACAATCAGCCCCAGCATTTT. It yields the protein CASRWSPWDNQPQHF. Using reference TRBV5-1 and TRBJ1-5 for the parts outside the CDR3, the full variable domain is KAGVTQTPRYLIKTRGQQVTLSCSPISGHRSVSWYQQTPGQGLQFLFEYFSETQRNKGNFPGRFSGRQFSNSRSEMNVSTLELGDSALYLCASRWSPWDNQPQHFGDGTRLSIL.